Below, 5 T cell receptor beta chains from the same sample are listed, as sequenced in a study of CD4 T cells in relation to SARS-CoV-2 and coronaviruses. Method: immunoSEQ multiplex PCR; TCRdb's copy keeps in-frame clones and lacks some. The repertoire consists of about 21,000 clones, with almost 75% occurring once and the leading ten covering around 23%. Before the COVID-19 pandemic, during about 2010-2018, CD4+ T cells were taken from unexposed donors. The cells were cultured for around ten days before CD4+ T cells were isolated. No antigens are known for them. The sequenced sample consisted of CD4+ T cells from PBMCs, cultured in vitro. These receptors were taken from a human donor in good health.

The chain links TRBV7-2 to TRBJ2-5, with TRBD2 matching over 8 bases. Looked up from germline, CDR1 is SGHTA and CDR2 is FQGNSA. The CDR3 consists of 17 residues. Losses at the gene ends were 5 bases for V and 1 base for J; bases not matched to a gene: 12. CDR3 loop: CASSGSRVAGPQETQYF. As DNA, the CDR3 is TGTGCCAGCAGCGGGTCGCGGGTAGCGGGACCCCAAGAGACCCAGTACTTC. The full variable domain, completed using reference TRBV7-2 and TRBJ2-5, is GAGVSQSPSNKVTEKGKDVELRCDPISGHTALYWYRQSLGQGLEFLIYFQGNSAPDKSGLPSDRFSAERTGGSVSTLTIQRTQQEDSAVYLCASSGSRVAGPQETQYFGPGTRLLVL.

This chain uses TRBV24-1 with TRBJ2-2; no reliable D call. The germline V gene encodes CDR1 KGHDR and CDR2 SFDVKD. The ends were cut back, 7 bases at V and 2 bases at J, with 7 bases in the middle. The CDR3 has 13 residues. The CDR3: CATRADNTGELFF. Here the CDR3 DNA reads TGTGCCACCAGGGCAGATAACACCGGGGAGCTGTTTTTT.

This clone was seen a few times. The chain couples TRBV3-1 (or the pseudogene TRBV3-2) to TRBJ2-2; 8 bases match TRBD1. Germline values: CDR1 LGHDT, CDR2 YNNKEL (reference sequence). The CDR3 is made up of 16 amino acids. Trimming cost V 1 base and J 5 bases; bases outside gene matches: 6. This CDR3 is CASSQGPGGITGELFF. In DNA, the CDR3 is TGTGCCAGCAGCCAAGGACCAGGGGGCATAACCGGGGAGCTGTTTTTT.

This clone ranks as hyperexpanded. The V gene is TRBV7-2, the J gene TRBJ2-3, with D hard to call. Trimming stripped 1 base from V and 0 bases from J, with 8 bases between. This CDR3 comprises 15 residues. CDR1 SGHTA and CDR2 FQGNSA come from the germline V gene. CDR3 in amino acids: CASSLDYLSTDTQYF. CDR3 DNA: TGTGCCAGCAGCTTAGACTACCTTAGCACAGATACGCAGTATTTT.

The chain joins TRBV6-5 to TRBJ2-3; D is unresolved. In germline, CDR1 is MNHEY, CDR2 SVGAGI. V dropped 8 bases and J dropped 4 bases, with 10 bases sitting between them. The CDR3 runs 12 residues. The CDR3 protein is CASGPRADTQYF. CDR3 sequence (DNA): TGTGCCAGCGGACCCCGGGCAGATACGCAGTATTTT.